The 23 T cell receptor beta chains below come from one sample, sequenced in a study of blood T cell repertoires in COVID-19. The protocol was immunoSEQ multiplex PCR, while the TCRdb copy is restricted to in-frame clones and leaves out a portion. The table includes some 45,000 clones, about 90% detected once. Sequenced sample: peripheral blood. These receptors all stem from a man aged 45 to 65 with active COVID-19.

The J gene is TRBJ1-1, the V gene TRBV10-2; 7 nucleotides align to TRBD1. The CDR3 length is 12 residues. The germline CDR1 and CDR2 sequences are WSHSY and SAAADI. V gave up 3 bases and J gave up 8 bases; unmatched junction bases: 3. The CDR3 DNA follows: TGCGCCAGCAGTGACCCAGGGGGAGAAGCTTTCTTT. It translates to CASSDPGGEAFF.

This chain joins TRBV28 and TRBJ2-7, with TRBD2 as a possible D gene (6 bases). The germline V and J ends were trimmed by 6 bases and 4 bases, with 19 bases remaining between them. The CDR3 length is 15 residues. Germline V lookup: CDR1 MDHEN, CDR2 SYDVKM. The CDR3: CASSQWGVGAYEQYF. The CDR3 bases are TGTGCCAGCAGCCAATGGGGGGTCGGGGCGTACGAGCAGTACTTC.

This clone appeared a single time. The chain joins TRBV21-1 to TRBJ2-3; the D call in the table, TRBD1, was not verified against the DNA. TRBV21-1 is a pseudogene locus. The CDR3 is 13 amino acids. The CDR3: CAGRDRFEDTQYF. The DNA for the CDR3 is TGTGCCGGCAGGGACAGGTTTGAAGATACGCAGTATTTT.

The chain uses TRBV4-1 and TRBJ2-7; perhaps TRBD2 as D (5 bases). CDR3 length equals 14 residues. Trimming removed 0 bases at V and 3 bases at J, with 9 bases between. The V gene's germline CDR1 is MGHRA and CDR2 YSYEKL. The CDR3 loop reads CASSQEQRDYEQYF. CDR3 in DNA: TGCGCCAGCAGCCAAGAGCAGAGGGACTACGAGCAGTACTTC.

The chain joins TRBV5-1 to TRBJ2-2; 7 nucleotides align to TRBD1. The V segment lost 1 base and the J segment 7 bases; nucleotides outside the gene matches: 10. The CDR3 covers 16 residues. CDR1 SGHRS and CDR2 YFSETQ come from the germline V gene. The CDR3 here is CASSLKSRGLGGELFF. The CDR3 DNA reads TGCGCCAGCAGCTTGAAGTCGAGGGGGCTTGGCGGGGAGCTGTTTTTT.

The DNA for the CDR3 is TGTGCCAGCAGTCGGGAAGTGGGACTAGCCAAAAACATTCAGTACTTC. Its protein product is CASSREVGLAKNIQYF. The V gene is TRBV2, the J gene TRBJ2-4; a weak D match, TRBD2 (6 bases). The CDR3 loop spans 16 amino acids. V shed 5 bases and J shed 0 bases, with 14 bases lying between them. Per the germline V gene, CDR1 is SNHLY and CDR2 is FYNNEI.

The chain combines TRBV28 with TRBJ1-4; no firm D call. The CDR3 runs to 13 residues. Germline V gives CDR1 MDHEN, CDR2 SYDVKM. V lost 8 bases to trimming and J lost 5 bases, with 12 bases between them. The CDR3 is CASFTRENEKLFF. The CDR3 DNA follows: TGTGCCAGCTTCACGAGGGAGAATGAAAAACTGTTTTTT.

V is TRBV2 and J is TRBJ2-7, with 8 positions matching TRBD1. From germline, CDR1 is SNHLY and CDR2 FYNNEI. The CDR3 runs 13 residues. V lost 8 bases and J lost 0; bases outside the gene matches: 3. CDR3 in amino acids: CASGGQVSYEQYF. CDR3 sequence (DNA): TGTGCCAGCGGGGGACAGGTCTCCTACGAGCAGTACTTC.

CDR3: CASSYSGRANEQYF. CDR3 coding DNA: TGTGCCAGCAGTTACTCAGGCAGGGCAAACGAGCAGTACTTC. This chain uses TRBV6-6 with TRBJ2-7; D possibly corresponds to TRBD1 (5 bases). Germline CDR1 MNHNY, CDR2 SVGAGI (reference sequence). The length of the CDR3 is 14 residues. Trimming took 0 bases from V and 5 from J, leaving 11 bases between them.

The CDR3 region has the DNA TGTGCCAGCAGCTCCACGGGACAGGGAGAAGCTTTCTTT. Its protein product is CASSSTGQGEAFF. The chain recombines TRBV7-9 with TRBJ1-1; 9 positions match TRBD1. The junction had 5 bases not matched to a gene; V was cut back by 4 bases and J by 8 bases. This CDR3 contains 13 residues. Looked up from germline, CDR1 is SEHNR and CDR2 is FQNEAQ (reference sequence).

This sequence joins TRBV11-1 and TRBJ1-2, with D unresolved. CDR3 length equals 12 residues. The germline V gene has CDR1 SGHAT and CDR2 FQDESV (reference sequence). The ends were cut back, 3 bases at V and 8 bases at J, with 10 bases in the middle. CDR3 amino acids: CASSFDSSGYTF. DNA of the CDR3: TGTGCCAGCAGCTTCGACTCCAGCGGCTACACCTTC. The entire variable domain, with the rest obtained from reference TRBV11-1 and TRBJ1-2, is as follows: EAEVAQSPRYKITEKSQAVAFWCDPISGHATLYWYRQILGQGPELLVQFQDESVVDDSQLPKDRFSAERLKGVDSTLKIQPAELGDSAMYLCASSFDSSGYTFGSGTRLTVV.

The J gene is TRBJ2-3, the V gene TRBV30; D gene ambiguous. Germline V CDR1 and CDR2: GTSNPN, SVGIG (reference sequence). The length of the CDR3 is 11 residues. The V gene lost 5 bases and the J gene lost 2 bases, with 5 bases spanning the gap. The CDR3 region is CAWGHTDTQYF. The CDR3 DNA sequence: TGTGCCTGGGGTCACACAGATACGCAGTATTTT.

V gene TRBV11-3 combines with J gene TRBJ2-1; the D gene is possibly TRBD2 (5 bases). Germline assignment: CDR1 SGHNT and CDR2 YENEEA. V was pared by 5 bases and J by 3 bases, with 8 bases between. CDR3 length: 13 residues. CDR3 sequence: CASSARDYNEQFF. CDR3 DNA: TGTGCCAGCAGCGCCCGGGACTACAATGAGCAGTTCTTC.

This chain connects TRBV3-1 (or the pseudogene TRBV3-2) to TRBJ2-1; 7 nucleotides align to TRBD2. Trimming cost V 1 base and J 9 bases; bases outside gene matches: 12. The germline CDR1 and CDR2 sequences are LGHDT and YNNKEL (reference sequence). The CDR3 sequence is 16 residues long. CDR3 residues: CASSQVWGRASSEQFF. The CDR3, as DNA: TGTGCCAGCAGCCAAGTGTGGGGGAGGGCCAGTAGTGAGCAGTTCTTC.

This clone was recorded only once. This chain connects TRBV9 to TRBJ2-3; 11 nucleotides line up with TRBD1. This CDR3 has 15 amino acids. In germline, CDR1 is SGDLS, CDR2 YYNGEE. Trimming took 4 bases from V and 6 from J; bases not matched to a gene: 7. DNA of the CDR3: TGTGCCAGCAGCATTGGACAGGGGGCTAGGGATACGCAGTATTTT. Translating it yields CASSIGQGARDTQYF.

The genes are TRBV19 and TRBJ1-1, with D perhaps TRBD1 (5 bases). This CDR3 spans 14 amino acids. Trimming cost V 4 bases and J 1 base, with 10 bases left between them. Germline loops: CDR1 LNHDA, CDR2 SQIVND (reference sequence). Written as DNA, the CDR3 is TGTGCCAGTAGTACAGTGACAGCGAACACTGAAGCTTTCTTT. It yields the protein CASSTVTANTEAFF.

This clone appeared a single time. The CDR3 here is CASSLRRGDSPNEQFF. The CDR3 DNA reads as TGTGCCAGCAGCTTAAGGCGGGGGGATTCCCCCAATGAGCAGTTCTTC. This chain uses TRBV7-3 with TRBJ2-1; 8 bases align to TRBD2. The CDR3 spans 16 residues. The V gene end was trimmed by 1 base and the J gene end by 6 bases; junction bases not matched to a gene: 8. CDR1 and CDR2 from the germline V gene are SGHTA and FQGTGA.

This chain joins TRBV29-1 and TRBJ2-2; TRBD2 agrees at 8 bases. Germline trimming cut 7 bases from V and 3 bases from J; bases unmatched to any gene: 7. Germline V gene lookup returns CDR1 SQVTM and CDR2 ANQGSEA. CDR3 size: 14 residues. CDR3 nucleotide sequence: TGCAGCGGACGGGAGGGCCGAGACACCGGGGAGCTGTTTTTT. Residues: CSGREGRDTGELFF.

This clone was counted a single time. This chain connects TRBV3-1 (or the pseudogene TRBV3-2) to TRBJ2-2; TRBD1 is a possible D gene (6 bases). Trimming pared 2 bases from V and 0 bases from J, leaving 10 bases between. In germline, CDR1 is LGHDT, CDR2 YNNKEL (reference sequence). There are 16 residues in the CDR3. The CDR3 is CASSQHGQPNTGELFF. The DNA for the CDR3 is TGTGCCAGCAGCCAACATGGACAGCCGAACACCGGGGAGCTGTTTTTT.

CDR3 in DNA: TGTGCCAGCAGTTTAAAACAGAACACTGAAGCTTTCTTT. Amino acid sequence: CASSLKQNTEAFF. The genes are TRBV27 and TRBJ1-1; D unresolved. Trimming left V 2 bases short and J 1 base short, with 5 bases between. Germline V gene sequence: CDR1 MNHEY, CDR2 SMNVEV (reference sequence). CDR3 length equals 13 residues.

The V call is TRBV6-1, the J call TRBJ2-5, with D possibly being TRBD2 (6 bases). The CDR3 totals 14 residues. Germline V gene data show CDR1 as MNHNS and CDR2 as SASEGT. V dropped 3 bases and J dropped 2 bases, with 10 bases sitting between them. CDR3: CASSDSGWQETQYF. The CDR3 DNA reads TGTGCCAGCAGTGACAGCGGGTGGCAAGAGACCCAGTACTTC.

CDR3 residues: CASSPQLNTEAFF. The CDR3, as DNA: TGTGCCAGTAGTCCCCAGTTGAACACTGAAGCTTTCTTT. This chain connects TRBV19 to TRBJ1-1, with D hard to call. V dropped 5 bases and J dropped 0 bases, with 7 bases sitting between them. Germline V CDR1 and CDR2: LNHDA, SQIVND (reference sequence). CDR3 length: 13 amino acids.

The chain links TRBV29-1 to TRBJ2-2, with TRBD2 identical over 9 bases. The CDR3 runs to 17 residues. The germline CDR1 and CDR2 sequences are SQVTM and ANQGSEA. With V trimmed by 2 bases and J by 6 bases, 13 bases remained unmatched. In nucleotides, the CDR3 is TGCAGCGTTGAAAGCCCCATGTTCAGCGGGAGGTCCGGGGAGCTGTTTTTT. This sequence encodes CSVESPMFSGRSGELFF.